This T cell receptor (beta chain) was retrieved from a study of T cell changes during pregnancy in multiple sclerosis. The germline CDR1 and CDR2 sequences are MNHEY and SMNVEV (reference sequence). The CDR3 runs 15 residues. V shed 3 bases and J 6 bases; nucleotides not matched to a gene: 5. Method: immunoSEQ multiplex PCR; TCRdb's copy keeps in-frame clones and lacks some. The sample has tens of thousands of clones; 91% are singletons. The material sequenced was peripheral blood, taken in the third trimester of pregnancy. This TCR was recovered from a female donor in good health, enrolled as a control in a pregnancy study. The chain recombines TRBV27 with TRBJ2-1, with 10 positions matching TRBD1. The CDR3 protein is CASSFGTGVFNEQFF. CDR3 DNA sequence: TGTGCCAGCAGTTTCGGGACAGGGGTTTTCAATGAGCAGTTCTTC.